The text below deals with one T cell receptor beta chain. The data were obtained in a study of blood T cell repertoires in COVID-19. Overall study: The United States, Italy and Spain supplied acute and convalescent COVID-19 samples. Nucleic acid was either cDNA or gDNA, and it came from T cells, B-cell-depleted T cells, or PBMCs.

CDR3 size: 14 residues. V gave up 6 bases and J gave up 1 base, with 10 bases separating them. Germline CDR1 is SNHLY and CDR2 is FYNNEI. In the source study's methods: From reference gene primer amplification, estimates of nucleated cell counts were derived. TCRdb's table, derived via immunoSEQ multiplex PCR, lists solely in-frame clones and lacks some. D and trimming were read from the DNA, whereas the V and J calls and clone size are those reported in that table. The data contain about 56,000 clones, less than 90% of them seen just once; the ten biggest clones take up over 10%. The sequence came from an elderly woman with acute or convalescent COVID-19. V gene TRBV2 combines with J gene TRBJ1-5; D unclear. Sequenced: peripheral blood. CDR3 bases: TGTGCCAGCAGATTAGACACCAGCAATCAGCCCCAGCATTTT. This codes for CASRLDTSNQPQHF. Combining the CDR3 with reference TRBV2 and TRBJ1-5 gives the whole variable domain EPEVTQTPSHQVTQMGQEVILRCVPISNHLYFYWYRQILGQKVEFLVSFYNNEISEKSEIFDDQFSVERPDGSNFTLKIRSTKLEDSAMYFCASRLDTSNQPQHFGDGTRLSIL.